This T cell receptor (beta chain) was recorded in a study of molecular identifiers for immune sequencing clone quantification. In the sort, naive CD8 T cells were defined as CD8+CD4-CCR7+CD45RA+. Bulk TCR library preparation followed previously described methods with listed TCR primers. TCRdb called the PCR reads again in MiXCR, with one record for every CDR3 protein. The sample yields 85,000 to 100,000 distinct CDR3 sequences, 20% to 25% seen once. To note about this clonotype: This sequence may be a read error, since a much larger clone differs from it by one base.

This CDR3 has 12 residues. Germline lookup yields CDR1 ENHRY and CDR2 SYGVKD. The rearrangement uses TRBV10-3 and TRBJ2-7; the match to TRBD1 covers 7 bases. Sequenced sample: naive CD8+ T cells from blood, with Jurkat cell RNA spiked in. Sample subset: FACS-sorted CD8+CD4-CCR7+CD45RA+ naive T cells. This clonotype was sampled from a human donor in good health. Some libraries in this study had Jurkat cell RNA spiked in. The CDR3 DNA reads TGTGCCATCAGGGGGGACAGATACGGGCAGTACTTC. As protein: CAIRGDRYGQYF.